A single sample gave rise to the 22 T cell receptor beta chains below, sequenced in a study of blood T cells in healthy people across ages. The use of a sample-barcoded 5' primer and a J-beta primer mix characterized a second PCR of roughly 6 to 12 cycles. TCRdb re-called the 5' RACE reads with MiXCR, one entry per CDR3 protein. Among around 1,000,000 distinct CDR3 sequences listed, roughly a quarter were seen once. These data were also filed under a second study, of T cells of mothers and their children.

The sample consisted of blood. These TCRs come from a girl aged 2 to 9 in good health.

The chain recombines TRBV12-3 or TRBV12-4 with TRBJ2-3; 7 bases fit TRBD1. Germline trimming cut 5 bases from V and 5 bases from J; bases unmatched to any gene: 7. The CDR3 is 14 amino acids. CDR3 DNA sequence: TGTGCCAGCAGTCCACAGGGGCCCCGAGATACGCAGTATTTT. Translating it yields CASSPQGPRDTQYF.

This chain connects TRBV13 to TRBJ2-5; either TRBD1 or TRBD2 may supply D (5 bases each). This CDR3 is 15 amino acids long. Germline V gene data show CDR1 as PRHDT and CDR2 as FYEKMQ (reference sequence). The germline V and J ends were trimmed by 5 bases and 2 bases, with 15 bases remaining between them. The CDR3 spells CASSAPRDQQETQYF. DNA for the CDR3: TGTGCCAGCAGCGCCCCCCGGGACCAACAAGAGACCCAGTACTTC.

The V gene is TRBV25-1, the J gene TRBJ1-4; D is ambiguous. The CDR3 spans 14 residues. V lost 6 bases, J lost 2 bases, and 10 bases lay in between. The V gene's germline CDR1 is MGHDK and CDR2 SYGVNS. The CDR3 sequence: CASRGRATNEKLFF. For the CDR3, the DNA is TGTGCCAGCAGGGGTCGTGCTACTAATGAAAAACTGTTTTTT.

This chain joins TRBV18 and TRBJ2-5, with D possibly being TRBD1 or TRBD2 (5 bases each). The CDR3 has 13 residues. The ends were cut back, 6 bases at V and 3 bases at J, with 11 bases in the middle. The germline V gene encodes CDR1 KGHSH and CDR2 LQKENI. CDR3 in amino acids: CASSGTSKETQYF. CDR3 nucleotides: TGTGCCAGCTCCGGGACGTCAAAAGAGACCCAGTACTTC.

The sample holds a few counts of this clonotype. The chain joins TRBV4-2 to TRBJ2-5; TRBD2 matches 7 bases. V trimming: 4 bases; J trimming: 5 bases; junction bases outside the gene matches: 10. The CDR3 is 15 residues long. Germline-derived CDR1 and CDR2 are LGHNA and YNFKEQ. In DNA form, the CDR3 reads TGTGCCAGCAGCCCCGAGTTGCCAGCGGGGGAGACCCAGTACTTC. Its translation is CASSPELPAGETQYF.

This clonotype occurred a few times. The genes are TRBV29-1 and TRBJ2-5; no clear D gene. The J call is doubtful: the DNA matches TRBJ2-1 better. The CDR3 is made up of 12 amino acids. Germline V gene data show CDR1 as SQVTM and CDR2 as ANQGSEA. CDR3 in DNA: TGCAGCGTTACCCCTCAGGAAGATGAGCAGTTCTTC. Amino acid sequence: CSVTPQEDEQFF.

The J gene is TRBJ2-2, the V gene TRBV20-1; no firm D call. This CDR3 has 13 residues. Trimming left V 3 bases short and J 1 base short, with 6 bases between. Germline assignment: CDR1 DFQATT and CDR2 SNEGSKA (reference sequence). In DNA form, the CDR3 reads TGCAGTGCTAGGAACATGAACACCGGGGAGCTGTTTTTT. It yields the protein CSARNMNTGELFF.

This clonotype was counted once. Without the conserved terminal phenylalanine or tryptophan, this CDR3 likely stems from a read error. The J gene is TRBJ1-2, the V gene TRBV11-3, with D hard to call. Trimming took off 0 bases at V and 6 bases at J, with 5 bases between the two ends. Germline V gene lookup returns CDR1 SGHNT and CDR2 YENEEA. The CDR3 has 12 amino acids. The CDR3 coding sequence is TGTGCCAGCAGCTTAGACTTCCATGGCTACACCTCC. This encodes CASSLDFHGYTS.

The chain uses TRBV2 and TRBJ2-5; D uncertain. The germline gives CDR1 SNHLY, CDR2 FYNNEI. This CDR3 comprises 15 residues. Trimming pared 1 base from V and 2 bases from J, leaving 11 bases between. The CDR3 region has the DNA TGTGCCAGCAGTGAAGATTTGACTTTTCAAGAGACCCAGTACTTC. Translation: CASSEDLTFQETQYF.

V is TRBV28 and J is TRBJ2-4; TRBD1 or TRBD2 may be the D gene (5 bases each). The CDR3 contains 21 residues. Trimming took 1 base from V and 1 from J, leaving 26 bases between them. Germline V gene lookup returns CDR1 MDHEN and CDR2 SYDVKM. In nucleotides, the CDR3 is TGTGCCAGCAGTTTATCTGTCTTCGTGTCTCGTGACAGAGGGGCCAAAAACATTCAGTACTTC. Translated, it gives CASSLSVFVSRDRGAKNIQYF.

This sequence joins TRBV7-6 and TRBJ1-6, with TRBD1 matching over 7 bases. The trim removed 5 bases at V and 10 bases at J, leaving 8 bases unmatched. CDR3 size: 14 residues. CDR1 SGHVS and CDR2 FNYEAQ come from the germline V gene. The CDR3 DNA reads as TGTGCCAGCAGCATAGACAGGGTCGGCTCACCCCTCCACTTT. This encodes CASSIDRVGSPLHF.

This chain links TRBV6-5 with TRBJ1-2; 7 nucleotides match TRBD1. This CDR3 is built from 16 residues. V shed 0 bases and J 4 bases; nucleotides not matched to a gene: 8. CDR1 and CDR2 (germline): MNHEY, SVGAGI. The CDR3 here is CASSYSADRVLYGYTF. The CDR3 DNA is TGTGCCAGCAGTTACTCCGCCGACAGGGTCCTCTATGGCTACACCTTC.

DNA of the CDR3: TGTGCCAGCAGTTACCCAAACAGGGGAGATGGCTACACCTTC. Translation: CASSYPNRGDGYTF. The chain combines TRBV6-6 with TRBJ1-2; TRBD1 matches 7 bases. Germline-derived CDR1 and CDR2 are MNHNY and SVGAGI (reference sequence). Germline trimming cut 2 bases from V and 6 bases from J; bases unmatched to any gene: 6. This CDR3 spans 14 amino acids.

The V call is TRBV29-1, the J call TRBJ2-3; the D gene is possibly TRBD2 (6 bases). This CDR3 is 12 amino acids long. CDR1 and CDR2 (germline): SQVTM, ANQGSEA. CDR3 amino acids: CGGGIAADTQYF. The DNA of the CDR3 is TGCGGCGGAGGGATCGCGGCAGATACGCAGTATTTT.

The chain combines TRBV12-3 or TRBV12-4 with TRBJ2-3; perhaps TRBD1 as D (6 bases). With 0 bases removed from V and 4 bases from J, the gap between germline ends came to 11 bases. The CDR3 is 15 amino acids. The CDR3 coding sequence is TGTGCCAGCAGTTTAGCGCGAGGGGGTGCAGATACGCAGTATTTT. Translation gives CASSLARGGADTQYF.

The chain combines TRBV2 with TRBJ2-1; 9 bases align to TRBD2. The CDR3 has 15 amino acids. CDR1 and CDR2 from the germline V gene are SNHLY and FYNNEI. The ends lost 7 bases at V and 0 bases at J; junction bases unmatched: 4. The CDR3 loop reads CASKEREDSYNEQFF. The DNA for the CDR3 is TGTGCCAGCAAGGAGCGGGAGGACTCCTACAATGAGCAGTTCTTC. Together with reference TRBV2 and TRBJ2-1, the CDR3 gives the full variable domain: EPEVTQTPSHQVTQMGQEVILRCVPISNHLYFYWYRQILGQKVEFLVSFYNNEISEKSEIFDDQFSVERPDGSNFTLKIRSTKLEDSAMYFCASKEREDSYNEQFFGPGTRLTVL.

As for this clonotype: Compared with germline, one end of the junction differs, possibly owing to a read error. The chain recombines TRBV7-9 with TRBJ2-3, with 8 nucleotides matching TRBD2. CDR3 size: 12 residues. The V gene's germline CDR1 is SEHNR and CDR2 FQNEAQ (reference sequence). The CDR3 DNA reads TGTGTCAGCAGCCCGGCGGGGGGTACGCAGTATTTT. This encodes CVSSPAGGTQYF.

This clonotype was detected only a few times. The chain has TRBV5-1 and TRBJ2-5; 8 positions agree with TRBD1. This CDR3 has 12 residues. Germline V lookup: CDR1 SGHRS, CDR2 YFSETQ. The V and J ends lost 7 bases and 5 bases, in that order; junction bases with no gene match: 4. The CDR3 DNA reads TGCGCCAGCGGACAGGGAAAGGAGACCCAGTACTTC. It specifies CASGQGKETQYF.

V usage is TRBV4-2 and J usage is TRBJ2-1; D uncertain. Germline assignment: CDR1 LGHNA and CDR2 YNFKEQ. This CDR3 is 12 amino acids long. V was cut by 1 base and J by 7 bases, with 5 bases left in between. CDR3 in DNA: TGTGCCAGCAGCCAAGTGCAGAATGAGCAGTTCTTC. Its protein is CASSQVQNEQFF.

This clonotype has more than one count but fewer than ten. DNA of the CDR3: TGCGCCAGCAGCCGAGAGGGTTACGGGACCCAGTACTTC. The encoded protein is CASSREGYGTQYF. This chain uses TRBV4-3 with TRBJ2-5; D might be TRBD2 (5 bases). The V end lost 4 bases, the J end lost 7 bases, and 13 bases lay between the germline ends. This CDR3 has 13 amino acids. Germline-derived CDR1 and CDR2 are LGHNA and YSLEER.

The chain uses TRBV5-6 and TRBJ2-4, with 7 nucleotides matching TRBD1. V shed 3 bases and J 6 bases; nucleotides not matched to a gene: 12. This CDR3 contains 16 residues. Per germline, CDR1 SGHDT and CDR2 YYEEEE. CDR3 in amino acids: CASSSDREMVGNIQYF. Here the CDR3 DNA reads TGTGCCAGCAGCTCTGACAGGGAGATGGTGGGAAACATTCAGTACTTC.

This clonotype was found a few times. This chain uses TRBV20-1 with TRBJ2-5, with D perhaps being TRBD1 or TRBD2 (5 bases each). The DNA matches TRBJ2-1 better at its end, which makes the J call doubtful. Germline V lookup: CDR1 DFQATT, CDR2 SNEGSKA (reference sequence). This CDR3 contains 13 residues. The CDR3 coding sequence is TGCAGTGCTCGAGCAATTGGGGGTAATGAGCAGTTCTTC. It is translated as CSARAIGGNEQFF.